Shown below are 4 T cell receptor beta chains from a single sample sequenced in a study of Graves' ophthalmopathy and Graves' hyperthyroidism. Amplification of the TCR beta CDR3 regions used RNA transcripts (as template). The authors performed first-round RT-PCR with HTBI primers and then a second-round multiplex PCR. In TCRdb, the multiplex PCR reads were re-called with MiXCR into one record per CDR3 protein. The sample contains more than 550,000 distinct CDR3 sequences, just over 40% of which appear only once. The sequencing input was peripheral blood. These TCRs come from an adult man with Graves' ophthalmopathy.

This clonotype showed up many times. The chain recombines TRBV25-1 with TRBJ1-1; 7 positions agree with TRBD1. The trim removed 2 bases at V and 4 bases at J, leaving 4 bases unmatched. The CDR3 covers 14 residues. Germline CDR1 MGHDK, CDR2 SYGVNS. The CDR3 sequence: CASSEDRVITEAFF. The CDR3 DNA reads TGTGCCAGCAGTGAAGACAGGGTGATCACTGAAGCTTTCTTT.

Points on this clonotype: A much larger clone is a single base away; this may be a read error. The chain uses TRBV6-6 and TRBJ2-7; no reliable D call. The CDR3 runs 11 residues. V was trimmed by 5 bases and J by 3 bases, leaving 5 bases between them. The germline gives CDR1 MNHNY, CDR2 SVGAGI (reference sequence). CDR3 protein: CASSIDYEQYF. The CDR3 DNA follows: TGTGCCAGCAGTATCGACTACGAGCAGTACTTC.

CDR3 in amino acids: CSARDRGRIWSGNTIYF. The DNA of the CDR3 is TGCAGTGCTAGAGATCGTGGACGCATTTGGTCTGGAAACACCATATATTTT. The chain carries TRBV20-1 and TRBJ1-3; D unclear. This CDR3 has 17 residues. V was pared by 0 bases and J by 1 base, with 16 bases between. Looked up from germline, CDR1 is DFQATT and CDR2 is SNEGSKA (reference sequence).

The chain recombines TRBV10-3 with TRBJ1-5; D is perhaps TRBD1 (5 bases). Germline V gene lookup returns CDR1 ENHRY and CDR2 SYGVKD. V gave up 11 bases and J gave up 0 bases, with 17 bases separating them. CDR3 length: 15 amino acids. CDR3 region: CAWAPGTVSNQPQHF. Here the CDR3 DNA reads TGTGCCTGGGCTCCCGGGACTGTTAGCAATCAGCCCCAGCATTTT.